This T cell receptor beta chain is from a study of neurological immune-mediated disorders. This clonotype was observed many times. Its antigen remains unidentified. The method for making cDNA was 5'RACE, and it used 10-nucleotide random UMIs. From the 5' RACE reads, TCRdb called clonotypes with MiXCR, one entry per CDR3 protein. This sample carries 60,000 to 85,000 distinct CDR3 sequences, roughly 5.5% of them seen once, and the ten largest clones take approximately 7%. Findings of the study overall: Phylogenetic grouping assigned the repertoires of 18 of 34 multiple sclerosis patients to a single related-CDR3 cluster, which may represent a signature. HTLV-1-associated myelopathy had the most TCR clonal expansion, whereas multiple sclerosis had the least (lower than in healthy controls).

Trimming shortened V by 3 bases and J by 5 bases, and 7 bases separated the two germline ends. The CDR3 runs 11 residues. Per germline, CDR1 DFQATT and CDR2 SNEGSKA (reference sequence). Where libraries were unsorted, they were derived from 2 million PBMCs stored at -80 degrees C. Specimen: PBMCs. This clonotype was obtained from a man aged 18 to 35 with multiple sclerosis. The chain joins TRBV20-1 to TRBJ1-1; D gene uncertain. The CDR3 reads CSASRGTEAFF. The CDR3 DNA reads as TGCAGTGCTAGCCGAGGGACTGAAGCTTTCTTT.